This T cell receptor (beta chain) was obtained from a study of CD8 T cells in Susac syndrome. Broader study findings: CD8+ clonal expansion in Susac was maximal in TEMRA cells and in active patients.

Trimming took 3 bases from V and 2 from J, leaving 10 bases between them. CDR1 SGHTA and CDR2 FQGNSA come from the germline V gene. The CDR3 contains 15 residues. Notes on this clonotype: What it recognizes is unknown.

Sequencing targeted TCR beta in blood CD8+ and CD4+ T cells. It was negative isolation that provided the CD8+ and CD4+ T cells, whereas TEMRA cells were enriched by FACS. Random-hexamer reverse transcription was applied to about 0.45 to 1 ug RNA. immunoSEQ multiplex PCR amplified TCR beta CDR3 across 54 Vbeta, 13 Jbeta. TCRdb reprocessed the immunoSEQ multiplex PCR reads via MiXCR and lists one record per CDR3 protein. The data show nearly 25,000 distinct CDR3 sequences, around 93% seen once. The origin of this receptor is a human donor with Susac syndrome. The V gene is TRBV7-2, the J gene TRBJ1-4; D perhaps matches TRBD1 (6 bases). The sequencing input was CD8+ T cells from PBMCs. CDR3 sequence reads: CASSFWGHTNEKLFF. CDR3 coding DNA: TGTGCCAGCAGCTTTTGGGGGCACACTAATGAAAAACTGTTTTTT.